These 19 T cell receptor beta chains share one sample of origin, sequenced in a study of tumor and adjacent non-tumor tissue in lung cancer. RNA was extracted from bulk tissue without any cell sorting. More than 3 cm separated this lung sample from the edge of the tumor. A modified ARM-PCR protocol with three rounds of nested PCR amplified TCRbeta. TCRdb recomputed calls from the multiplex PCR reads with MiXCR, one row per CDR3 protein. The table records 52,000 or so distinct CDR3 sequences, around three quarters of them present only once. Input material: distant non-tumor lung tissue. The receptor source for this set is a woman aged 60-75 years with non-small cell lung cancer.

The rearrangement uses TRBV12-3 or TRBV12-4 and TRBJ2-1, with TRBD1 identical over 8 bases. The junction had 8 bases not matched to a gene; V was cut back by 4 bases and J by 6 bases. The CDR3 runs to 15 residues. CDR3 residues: CASSWGTGVFNEQFF. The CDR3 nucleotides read TGTGCCAGCAGTTGGGGGACAGGCGTTTTCAATGAGCAGTTCTTC.

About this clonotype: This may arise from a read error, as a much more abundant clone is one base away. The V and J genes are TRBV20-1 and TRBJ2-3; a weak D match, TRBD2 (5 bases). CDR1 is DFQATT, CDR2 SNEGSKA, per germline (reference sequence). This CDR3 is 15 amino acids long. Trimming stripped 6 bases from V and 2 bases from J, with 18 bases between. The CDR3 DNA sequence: TGCAGTGCAGATATAGCGTGGGGATTCACAGATACGCAGTATTTT. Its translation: CSADIAWGFTDTQYF.

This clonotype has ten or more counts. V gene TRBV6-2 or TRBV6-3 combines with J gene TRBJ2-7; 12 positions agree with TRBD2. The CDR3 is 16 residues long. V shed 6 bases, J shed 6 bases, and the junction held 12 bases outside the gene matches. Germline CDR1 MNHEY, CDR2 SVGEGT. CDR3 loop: CASSSPTSGRFLEQYF. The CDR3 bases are TGTGCCAGCAGCTCTCCAACTAGCGGGAGGTTTCTCGAGCAGTACTTC.

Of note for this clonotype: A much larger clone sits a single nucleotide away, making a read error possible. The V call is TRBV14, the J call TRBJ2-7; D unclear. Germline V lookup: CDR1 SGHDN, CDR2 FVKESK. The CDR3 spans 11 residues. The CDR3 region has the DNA TGTGTCAGCCCAGACCGCCGCGAGCAGTACTTC. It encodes CVSPDRREQYF.

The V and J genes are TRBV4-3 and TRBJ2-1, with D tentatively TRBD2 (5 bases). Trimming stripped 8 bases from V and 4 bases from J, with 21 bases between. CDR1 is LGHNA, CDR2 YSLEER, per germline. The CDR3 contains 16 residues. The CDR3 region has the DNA TGCGCCAGCGGCCCTAGGACTCAATACGCATACAATGAGCAGTTCTTC. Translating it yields CASGPRTQYAYNEQFF.

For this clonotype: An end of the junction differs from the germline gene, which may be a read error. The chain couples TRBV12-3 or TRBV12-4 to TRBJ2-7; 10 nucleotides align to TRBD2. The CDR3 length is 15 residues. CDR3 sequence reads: CASGFVLAGDYDQCF. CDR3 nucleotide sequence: TGTGCCAGCGGTTTCGTCCTAGCGGGGGACTACGATCAGTGCTTC.

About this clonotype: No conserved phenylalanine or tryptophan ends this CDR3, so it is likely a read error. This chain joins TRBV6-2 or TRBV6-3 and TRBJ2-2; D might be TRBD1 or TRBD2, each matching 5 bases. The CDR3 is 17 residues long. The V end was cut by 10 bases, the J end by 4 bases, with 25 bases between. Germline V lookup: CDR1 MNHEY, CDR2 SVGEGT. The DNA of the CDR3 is TGTGCCAACAAGGGGACCCTGGCACGGTGGAGCACCGGGGAGCTGTTTTTG. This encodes CANKGTLARWSTGELFL.

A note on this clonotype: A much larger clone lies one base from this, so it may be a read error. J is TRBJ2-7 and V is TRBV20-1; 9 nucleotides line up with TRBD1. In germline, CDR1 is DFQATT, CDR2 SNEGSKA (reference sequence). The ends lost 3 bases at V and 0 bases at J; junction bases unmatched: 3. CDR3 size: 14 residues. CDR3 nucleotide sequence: TGCAGTGCTAGCCGGGACAGGGTCTCCTACGAGCAGTACTTC. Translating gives CSASRDRVSYEQYF.

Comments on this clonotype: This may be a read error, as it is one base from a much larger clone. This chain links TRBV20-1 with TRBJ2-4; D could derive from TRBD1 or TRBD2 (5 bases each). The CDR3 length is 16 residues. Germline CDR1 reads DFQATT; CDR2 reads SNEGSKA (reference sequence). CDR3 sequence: CNARTLETGPSGIQYF. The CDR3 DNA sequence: TGCAATGCTAGGACCCTGGAAACGGGGCCGAGTGGCATTCAGTACTTC.

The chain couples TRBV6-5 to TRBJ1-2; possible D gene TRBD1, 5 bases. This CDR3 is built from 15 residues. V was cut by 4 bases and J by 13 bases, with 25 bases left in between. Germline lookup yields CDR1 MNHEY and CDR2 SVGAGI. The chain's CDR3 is CASSSRTGGRRDCTF. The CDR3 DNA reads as TGTGCCAGCAGTTCTCGGACGGGGGGAAGAAGGGACTGCACCTTC.

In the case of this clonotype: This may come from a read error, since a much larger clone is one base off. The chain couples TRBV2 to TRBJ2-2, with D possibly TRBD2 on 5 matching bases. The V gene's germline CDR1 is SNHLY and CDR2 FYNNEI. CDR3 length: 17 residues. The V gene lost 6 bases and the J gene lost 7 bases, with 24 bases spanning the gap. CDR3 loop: CASSLSKLEGRVGELFF. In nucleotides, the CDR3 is TGTGCCAGCAGCTTATCAAAACTAGAGGGAAGGGTCGGGGAGCTGTTTTTT.

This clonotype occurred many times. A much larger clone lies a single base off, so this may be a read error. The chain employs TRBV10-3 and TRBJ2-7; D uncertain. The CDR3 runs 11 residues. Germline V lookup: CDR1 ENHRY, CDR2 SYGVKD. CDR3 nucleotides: TGTACCATCAGTGAAGGGAACGAGCAGTACTTC. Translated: CTISEGNEQYF.

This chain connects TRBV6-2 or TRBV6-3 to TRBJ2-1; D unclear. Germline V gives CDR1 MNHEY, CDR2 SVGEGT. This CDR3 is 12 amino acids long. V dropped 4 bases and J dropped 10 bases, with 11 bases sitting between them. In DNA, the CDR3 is TGTGCCAGCAGTTTCAGAGCCAAAGAGCAGTTCTTC. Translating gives CASSFRAKEQFF.

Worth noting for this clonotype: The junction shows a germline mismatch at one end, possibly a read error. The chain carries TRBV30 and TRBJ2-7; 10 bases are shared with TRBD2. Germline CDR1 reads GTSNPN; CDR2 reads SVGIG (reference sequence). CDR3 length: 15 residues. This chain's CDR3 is CAWRGGLAGGQEQHF. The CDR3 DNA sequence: TGTGCCTGGAGAGGGGGGTTAGCGGGAGGTCAGGAGCAGCACTTC.

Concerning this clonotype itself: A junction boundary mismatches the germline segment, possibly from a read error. The CDR3 sequence is CACSRQESYEQYF. CDR3 in DNA: TGTGCCTGCAGTAGACAGGAATCTTACGAGCAGTACTTC. The chain is built from TRBV6-2 or TRBV6-3 and TRBJ2-7; a weak D match, TRBD1 (6 bases). Germline-derived CDR1 and CDR2 are MNHEY and SVGEGT. The CDR3 covers 13 residues.

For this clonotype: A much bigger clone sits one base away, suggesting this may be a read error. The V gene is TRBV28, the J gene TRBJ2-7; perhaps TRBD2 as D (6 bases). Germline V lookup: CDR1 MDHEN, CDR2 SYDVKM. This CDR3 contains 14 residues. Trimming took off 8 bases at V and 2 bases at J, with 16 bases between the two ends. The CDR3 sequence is CASGSDWGAYEQYF. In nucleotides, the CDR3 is TGTGCCAGCGGTTCGGACTGGGGGGCCTACGAGCAGTACTTC.

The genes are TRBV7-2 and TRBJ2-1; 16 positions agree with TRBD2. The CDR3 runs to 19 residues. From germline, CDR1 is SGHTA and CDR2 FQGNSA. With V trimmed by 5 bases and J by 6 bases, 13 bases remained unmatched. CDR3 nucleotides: TGTGCCAGCAGCCCCTTTCCTCCGGGACTAGCGGGAGGGCCCAATGAGCAGTTCTTC. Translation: CASSPFPPGLAGGPNEQFF. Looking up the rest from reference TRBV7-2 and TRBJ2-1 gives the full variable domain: GAGVSQSPSNKVTEKGKDVELRCDPISGHTALYWYRQSLGQGLEFLIYFQGNSAPDKSGLPSDRFSAERTGGSVSTLTIQRTQQEDSAVYLCASSPFPPGLAGGPNEQFFGPGTRLTVL.

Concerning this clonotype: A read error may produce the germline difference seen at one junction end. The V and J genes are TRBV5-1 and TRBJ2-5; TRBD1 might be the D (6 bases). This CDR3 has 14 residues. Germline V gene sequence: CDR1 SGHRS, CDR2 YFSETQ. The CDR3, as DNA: TGCACCAGCAGCTTGGACAGCCGGAAAGAGACCCAGTACTTC. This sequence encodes CTSSLDSRKETQYF. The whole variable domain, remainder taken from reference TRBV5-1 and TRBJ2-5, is KAGVTQTPRYLIKTRGQQVTLSCSPISGHRSVSWYQQTPGQGLQFLFEYFSETQRNKGNFPGRFSGRQFSNSRSEMNVSTLELGDSALYLCTSSLDSRKETQYFGPGTRLLVL.

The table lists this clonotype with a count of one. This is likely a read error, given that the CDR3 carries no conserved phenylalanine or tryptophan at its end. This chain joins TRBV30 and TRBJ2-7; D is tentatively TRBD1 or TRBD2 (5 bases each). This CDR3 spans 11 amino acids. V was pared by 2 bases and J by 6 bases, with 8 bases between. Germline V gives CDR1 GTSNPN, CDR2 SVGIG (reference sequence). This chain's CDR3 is CAWSFGGEQYI. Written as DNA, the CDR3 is TGTGCCTGGAGTTTTGGGGGCGAGCAGTACATC.